This TCR beta chain was observed in a study of lymphopenia after photon versus proton radiotherapy. The method was immunoSEQ multiplex PCR; TCRdb's version includes in-frame clones alone and lacks a portion of them. Of 55,000 to 70,000 clones in the sample, roughly 90% were seen once. The V segment lost 6 bases and the J segment 5 bases; nucleotides outside the gene matches: 12. This CDR3 region has 15 residues. Per the germline V gene, CDR1 is MNHNS and CDR2 is SASEGT. About this clone: What it binds is unknown.

The study, taken as a whole, reports: Post-nadir diversity loss with photons came from oligoclonal expansion, particularly CD8+ Temra cells. A bigger post-nadir fall in TCR diversity correlated inversely with survival time in deceased patients. Better survival with proton therapy was suggested as possible, not demonstrated. Proton therapy kept repertoires fairly stable, unlike photons, which gained effector/memory cells.

Here the sequenced sample was peripheral blood, taken from a patient treated with photon-based radiotherapy. The TCR was taken from a woman in her 70s with pancreatic cancer. V usage is TRBV6-1 and J usage is TRBJ1-1, with TRBD1 identical over 7 bases. CDR3 sequence reads: CASRARQGSWTEAFF. The CDR3 DNA reads TGTGCCAGCAGGGCTAGACAGGGTAGTTGGACTGAAGCTTTCTTT.